These 30 T cell receptor beta chains came from one sample sequenced in a study of radiotherapy plus CTLA-4 blockade in lung cancer. This table comes from immunoSEQ multiplex PCR, and its TCRdb copy is limited to in-frame clones, with some not included. The sample yields tens of thousands of clones, about 76% seen once. This sample comprised peripheral blood, obtained from a patient treated with radiotherapy plus ipilimumab. These receptor sequences come from a human donor with non-small cell lung cancer who had a complete response to radiotherapy plus ipilimumab.

The V call is TRBV4-1, the J call TRBJ1-2; 7 bases map to TRBD1. J was trimmed by 5 bases and V by 0 bases; bases with no gene match: 3. The CDR3 has 14 residues. Germline lookup yields CDR1 MGHRA and CDR2 YSYEKL. Here the CDR3 reads CASSQDRGSYGYTF. DNA of the CDR3: TGCGCCAGCAGCCAAGACAGGGGGAGTTATGGCTACACCTTC.

This chain links TRBV4-3 with TRBJ1-4; 8 nucleotides agree with TRBD1. Germline values: CDR1 LGHNA, CDR2 YSLEER. The V and J ends lost 2 bases and 6 bases, in that order; junction bases with no gene match: 8. This CDR3 spans 16 amino acids. CDR3 bases: TGCGCCAGCAGCCAAAAAGGACAGGGCTTGTATGAAAAACTGTTTTTT. It codes for CASSQKGQGLYEKLFF.

The rearrangement joins TRBV7-9 to TRBJ2-5; TRBD2 matches at 14 bases. Trimming removed 3 bases from V and 5 bases from J; junction bases left unmatched: 14. CDR3 size: 19 residues. Germline V gene sequence: CDR1 SEHNR, CDR2 FQNEAQ (reference sequence). The CDR3 nucleotides read TGTGCCAGCAGCTTTTTGGATTACGGGACTAGCGGGAGTAAGGAGACCCAGTACTTC. Translated: CASSFLDYGTSGSKETQYF.

The chain is built from TRBV19 and TRBJ1-4; D uncertain. The length of the CDR3 is 12 residues. CDR1 and CDR2 (germline): LNHDA, SQIVND (reference sequence). The V gene lost 2 bases and the J gene lost 12 bases, with 10 bases spanning the gap. CDR3 nucleotide sequence: TGTGCCAGTAGTATATTCGGAGAGCAACTGTTTTTT. It is translated as CASSIFGEQLFF.

The chain has TRBV14 and TRBJ2-7, with D unclear. CDR1 is SGHDN and CDR2 is FVKESK in the germline V gene. The CDR3 totals 11 residues. The V gene lost 2 bases and the J gene lost 6 bases, with 5 bases spanning the gap. CDR3 protein: CASSQRSEQYF. The CDR3 DNA reads as TGTGCCAGCAGCCAACGGTCCGAGCAGTACTTC.

This sequence joins TRBV11-3 and TRBJ1-1, with 7 bases matching TRBD1. CDR3 length: 14 residues. Germline values: CDR1 SGHNT, CDR2 YENEEA. Germline trimming cut 4 bases from V and 3 bases from J; bases unmatched to any gene: 5. In DNA, the CDR3 is TGTGCCAGCAGCTACAGGGGCATGGACACTGAAGCTTTCTTT. Protein: CASSYRGMDTEAFF.

The rearrangement joins TRBV18 to TRBJ1-2, with unresolved D. This CDR3 has 14 residues. The ends were cut back, 5 bases at V and 8 bases at J, with 18 bases in the middle. Germline V gives CDR1 KGHSH, CDR2 LQKENI. The CDR3 DNA sequence: TGTGCCAGCTCAATAACTGGTACCCACGGGGGCTACACCTTC. Residues: CASSITGTHGGYTF.

The chain combines TRBV28 with TRBJ2-7; D is possibly TRBD1 (6 bases). The CDR3 has 14 amino acids. V was pared by 6 bases and J by 6 bases, with 18 bases between. The V gene's germline CDR1 is MDHEN and CDR2 SYDVKM. The CDR3 nucleotides are TGTGCCAGCAGCTCCCGATCGGTACAGGGCGAGCAGTACGTC. Its protein is CASSSRSVQGEQYV.

Turning to this clone: A junction boundary mismatches the germline segment, possibly from a read error. The V and J genes are TRBV7-9 and TRBJ2-1, with TRBD2 matching over 10 bases. Germline V lookup: CDR1 SEHNR, CDR2 FQNEAQ (reference sequence). The CDR3 is made up of 19 amino acids. CDR3 bases: TGTGCCAGCAGCTTAGCGGAAGGGGCTAGCGGGGGTACTACCTCGGAGCGGTTCTTC. Its protein product is CASSLAEGASGGTTSERFF.

V is TRBV4-3 and J is TRBJ2-1, with 11 nucleotides matching TRBD2. The CDR3 extends over 16 amino acids. Germline CDR1 LGHNA, CDR2 YSLEER. With V trimmed by 5 bases and J by 7 bases, 10 bases remained unmatched. The CDR3 reads CASSIAGGPLGNEQFF. The CDR3 DNA is TGCGCCAGCAGCATAGCGGGAGGGCCGCTAGGAAATGAGCAGTTCTTC.

Judged by abundance, this clone is medium-sized. DNA for the CDR3: TGTGCCAGCAGCCCGGACAGGGGGCGCGGGACCGGGGAGCTGTTTTTT. Amino acid sequence: CASSPDRGRGTGELFF. This rearrangement joins TRBV5-6 to TRBJ2-2, with 11 bases lining up with TRBD1. The CDR3 has 16 residues. The germline V gene has CDR1 SGHDT and CDR2 YYEEEE. J was trimmed by 5 bases and V by 4 bases; bases with no gene match: 7.

This rearrangement joins TRBV20-1 to TRBJ1-1, with 7 bases aligning to TRBD1. V lost 6 bases, J lost 9 bases, and 7 bases stayed unmatched. The CDR3 runs to 11 residues. CDR1 DFQATT and CDR2 SNEGSKA come from the germline V gene (reference sequence). CDR3 sequence: CSARDSAQAFF. The CDR3 DNA reads as TGCAGTGCCAGGGACAGCGCACAAGCTTTCTTT.

This rearrangement joins TRBV19 to TRBJ1-2; 8 nucleotides line up with TRBD1. The CDR3 is 12 amino acids. Germline CDR1 is LNHDA and CDR2 is SQIVND (reference sequence). V was clipped by 7 bases and J by 5 bases; unmatched bases: 3. CDR3 sequence reads: CASTRQGYGYTF. CDR3 nucleotide sequence: TGTGCCAGTACCAGACAGGGGTATGGCTACACCTTC.

The sample holds a few counts of this clone. J is TRBJ2-4 and V is TRBV7-9; no clear D gene. Trimming pared 5 bases from V and 0 bases from J, leaving 14 bases between. The CDR3 sequence is 16 residues long. Per the germline V gene, CDR1 is SEHNR and CDR2 is FQNEAQ (reference sequence). CDR3 protein: CASSLPREIAKNIQYF. The CDR3 DNA follows: TGTGCCAGCAGCCTCCCGAGAGAGATAGCCAAAAACATTCAGTACTTC.

The gene calls are TRBV6-6 and TRBJ2-3; 8 bases are shared with TRBD2. The J segment lost 5 bases and the V segment lost 6 bases, leaving 7 bases of the junction unmatched. The V gene's germline CDR1 is MNHNY and CDR2 SVGAGI (reference sequence). The CDR3 is 14 residues long. Here the CDR3 reads CASSNPGLGDTQYF. Here the CDR3 DNA reads TGTGCCAGCAGCAATCCGGGACTAGGAGATACGCAGTATTTT.

This chain links TRBV21-1 with TRBJ1-1. TRBV21-1 is recorded as a pseudogene. The CDR3 contains 15 residues. Written as DNA, the CDR3 is TGTGCCAGCAGCAAAGATCCGGGGAGGCACACTGAAGCTTTCTTT. Translation gives CASSKDPGRHTEAFF.

This clone was recorded only once. The genes are TRBV19 and TRBJ1-1, with 11 bases fitting TRBD1. The V gene's germline CDR1 is LNHDA and CDR2 SQIVND (reference sequence). The V and J ends lost 2 bases and 8 bases, in that order; junction bases with no gene match: 10. This CDR3 is 16 amino acids long. The CDR3 bases are TGTGCCAGTAGTATACAAATAGGAGGGACAGGGGGAGAAGCTTTCTTT. Translation: CASSIQIGGTGGEAFF.

V usage is TRBV5-4 and J usage is TRBJ2-5, with D perhaps matching TRBD2 (5 bases). From germline, CDR1 is SGHNT and CDR2 YYREEE (reference sequence). Trimming took 4 bases from V and 2 from J, leaving 9 bases between them. The CDR3 sequence is 13 residues long. The CDR3 DNA reads as TGTGCCAGCAGCGAGGAGGTACAAGAGACCCAGTACTTC. This codes for CASSEEVQETQYF.

The chain has TRBV27 and TRBJ1-1; 10 bases agree with TRBD1. V was clipped by 5 bases and J by 3 bases; unmatched bases: 9. The length of the CDR3 is 16 residues. Germline V CDR1 and CDR2: MNHEY, SMNVEV (reference sequence). The CDR3 sequence is CASSLRQGARDTEAFF. The CDR3 DNA reads as TGTGCCAGCAGTCTCCGACAGGGGGCAAGGGACACTGAAGCTTTCTTT.

V usage is TRBV2 and J usage is TRBJ1-2; TRBD1 is a possible D gene (6 bases). V lost 3 bases and J lost 8, with 19 bases in between. CDR3 length: 15 amino acids. The germline gives CDR1 SNHLY, CDR2 FYNNEI. The CDR3 protein is CASSDRRGGVGGYTF. The CDR3 coding sequence is TGTGCCAGCAGTGATCGGAGAGGGGGAGTCGGGGGCTACACCTTC.

In this sample, this clone turned up a few times. J is TRBJ1-4 and V is TRBV19, with 9 bases aligning to TRBD1. The V and J ends lost 4 bases and 5 bases, in that order; junction bases with no gene match: 5. Germline V lookup: CDR1 LNHDA, CDR2 SQIVND (reference sequence). The CDR3 is made up of 15 amino acids. The CDR3 is CASSTRQGGNEKLFF. The CDR3 nucleotides read TGTGCCAGTAGTACCCGACAGGGGGGGAATGAAAAACTGTTTTTT.

The chain uses TRBV18 and TRBJ1-2; 7 bases map to TRBD1. The CDR3 loop spans 14 amino acids. The V gene end was trimmed by 1 base and the J gene end by 5 bases; junction bases not matched to a gene: 4. Germline V gene data show CDR1 as KGHSH and CDR2 as LQKENI. CDR3: CASSPQGASYGYTF. CDR3 DNA sequence: TGTGCCAGCTCACCACAGGGGGCTAGTTATGGCTACACCTTC.

The chain has TRBV4-1 and TRBJ2-1; possibly TRBD2 for D (6 bases). Between the trimmed V and J ends, which lost 1 base and 7 bases, there was a span of 23 bases. The CDR3 extends over 18 amino acids. The V gene's germline CDR1 is MGHRA and CDR2 YSYEKL. The CDR3 loop reads CASSQGILTRLLKNEQFF. CDR3 DNA sequence: TGCGCCAGCAGCCAAGGAATCCTGACTAGGTTGCTTAAGAATGAGCAGTTCTTC.

The genes are TRBV9 and TRBJ1-4, with 8 bases matching TRBD1. Germline trimming cut 3 bases from V and 8 bases from J; bases unmatched to any gene: 6. Germline V gene data show CDR1 as SGDLS and CDR2 as YYNGEE. The CDR3 totals 14 residues. CDR3 nucleotide sequence: TGTGCCAGCAGCGCGACAGGGGACGGAGAAAAACTGTTTTTT. Protein product: CASSATGDGEKLFF.

This sequence joins TRBV10-3 and TRBJ2-1; 11 bases are shared with TRBD2. There are 16 residues in the CDR3. From germline, CDR1 is ENHRY and CDR2 SYGVKD. V gave up 6 bases and J gave up 4 bases; unmatched junction bases: 8. The CDR3 protein is CAIRISLAGAYNEQFF. The CDR3 coding sequence is TGTGCCATCAGAATCTCACTAGCGGGAGCTTACAATGAGCAGTTCTTC.

In nucleotides, the CDR3 is TGCAGCGTTGATCCCTTGTCTGGGGGGGCAGATGGAAACACCATATATTTT. Protein: CSVDPLSGGADGNTIYF. The rearrangement links TRBV29-1 to TRBJ1-3, with D perhaps TRBD1 (6 bases). This CDR3 spans 17 amino acids. Germline CDR1 is SQVTM and CDR2 is ANQGSEA. Deletions cut 3 bases from V and 3 bases from J, with 21 bases between.

The chain couples TRBV27 to TRBJ1-4; perhaps TRBD1 as D (5 bases). The CDR3 length is 17 residues. The germline gives CDR1 MNHEY, CDR2 SMNVEV (reference sequence). V gave up 3 bases and J gave up 0 bases, with 14 bases separating them. CDR3 loop: CASSFTGYTSTNEKLFF. CDR3 in DNA: TGTGCCAGCAGTTTCACAGGCTACACGTCAACTAATGAAAAACTGTTTTTT.

The V and J genes are TRBV2 and TRBJ2-1, with a weak D call TRBD1 (5 bases). The CDR3 has 10 residues. Germline CDR1 and CDR2: SNHLY and FYNNEI. V lost 5 bases to trimming and J lost 9 bases, with 5 bases between them. DNA of the CDR3: TGTGCCAGCAGTAGGGGTGAGCAGTTCTTC. This translates into CASSRGEQFF.

The chain recombines TRBV11-3 with TRBJ2-5; D unclear. Germline values: CDR1 SGHNT, CDR2 YENEEA. The CDR3 length is 17 residues. Trimming shortened V by 0 bases and J by 0 bases, and 14 bases separated the two germline ends. DNA of the CDR3: TGTGCCAGCAGCTTAGATTTATCCCTGCTAGACCAAGAGACCCAGTACTTC. It encodes CASSLDLSLLDQETQYF.

The J gene is TRBJ1-4, the V gene TRBV5-4; 9 positions agree with TRBD1. Germline V CDR1 and CDR2: SGHNT, YYREEE (reference sequence). The V and J ends lost 4 bases and 6 bases, in that order; junction bases with no gene match: 4. The CDR3 is 14 amino acids. Here the CDR3 reads CASSNRDRDEKLFF. CDR3 nucleotide sequence: TGTGCCAGCAGCAACCGGGACAGGGATGAAAAACTGTTTTTT.